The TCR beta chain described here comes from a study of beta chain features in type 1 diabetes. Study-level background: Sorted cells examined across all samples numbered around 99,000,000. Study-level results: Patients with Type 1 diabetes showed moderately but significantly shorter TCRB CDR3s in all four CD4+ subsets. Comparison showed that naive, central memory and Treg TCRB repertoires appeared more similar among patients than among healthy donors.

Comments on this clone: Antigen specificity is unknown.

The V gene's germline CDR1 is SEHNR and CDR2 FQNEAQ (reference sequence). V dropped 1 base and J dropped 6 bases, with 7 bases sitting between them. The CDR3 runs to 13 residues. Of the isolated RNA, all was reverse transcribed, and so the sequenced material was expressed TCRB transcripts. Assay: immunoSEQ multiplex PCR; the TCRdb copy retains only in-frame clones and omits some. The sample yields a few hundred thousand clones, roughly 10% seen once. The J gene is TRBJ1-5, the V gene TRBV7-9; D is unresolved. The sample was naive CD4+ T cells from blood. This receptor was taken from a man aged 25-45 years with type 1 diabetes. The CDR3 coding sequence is TGTGCCAGCAGCTTAGTGGAGTCTCAGCCCCAGCATTTT. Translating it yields CASSLVESQPQHF.